These 28 T cell receptor beta chains originate from one sample sequenced in a study of T cells in Graves' hyperthyroidism and ophthalmopathy. RNA transcripts were the template for amplifying TCR beta CDR3 regions. Researchers ran a first-round RT-PCR on the TCR CDR3 using the HTBI primer set. TCRdb redid the calling of the multiplex PCR reads with MiXCR, one entry per CDR3 protein. The sample contains 500,000 to 650,000 distinct CDR3 sequences, roughly 15% of which appear only once. Material: blood. The receptors shown here come from a woman in her 40s with Graves' hyperthyroidism.

This clonotype occurred a few times. This sequence may be a read error, since a much larger clone differs from it by one base. The V call is TRBV3-1, the J call TRBJ2-7; perhaps TRBD2 as D (6 bases). V lost 1 base and J lost 4, with 14 bases in between. The CDR3 runs to 15 residues. Germline V gene lookup returns CDR1 LGHDT and CDR2 YNNKEL (reference sequence). CDR3 in amino acids: CASSQGSTRRYEQYF. DNA of the CDR3: TGTGCCAGCAGCCAAGGTTCGACTAGGAGGTACGAGCAGTACTTC.

This clonotype was picked up many times. The chain carries TRBV7-9 and TRBJ1-1; D might be TRBD1 (5 bases). The CDR3 covers 15 residues. Germline V gene sequence: CDR1 SEHNR, CDR2 FQNEAQ (reference sequence). The V end lost 7 bases, the J end lost 1 base, and 16 bases lay between the germline ends. CDR3 sequence (DNA): TGTGCCAGCACCCTGGCCGGGACCTCGAACACTGAAGCTTTCTTT. It codes for CASTLAGTSNTEAFF.

The sample holds many counts of this clonotype. The genes are TRBV2 and TRBJ1-5; no clear D gene. V was clipped by 3 bases and J by 3 bases, with 12 bases between them. The CDR3 loop spans 15 amino acids. Germline V gene data show CDR1 as SNHLY and CDR2 as FYNNEI. This CDR3 is CASSDLSRSNQPQHF. CDR3 coding DNA: TGTGCCAGCAGTGATTTGTCCCGATCCAATCAGCCCCAGCATTTT.

This clonotype came up a few times. J is TRBJ2-1 and V is TRBV5-1; 11 bases are a match to TRBD2. CDR1 is SGHRS, CDR2 YFSETQ, per germline. The CDR3 spans 17 residues. J gave up 4 bases and V 4 bases, and 10 bases lay outside the gene matches. Written as DNA, the CDR3 is TGCGCCAGCAGCCCCGGGGTAGCGGGAGGGTTGTACAATGAGCAGTTCTTC. Protein: CASSPGVAGGLYNEQFF.

This clonotype was seen a handful of times. The CDR3: CASSLGDNYGYTF. The DNA of the CDR3 is TGCGCCAGCAGCTTGGGAGATAACTATGGCTACACCTTC. This sequence joins TRBV5-1 and TRBJ1-2; D remains unclear. There are 13 residues in the CDR3. CDR1 SGHRS and CDR2 YFSETQ come from the germline V gene. V shed 0 bases and J shed 1 base, with 4 bases lying between them.

This clonotype was recorded many times. The genes are TRBV5-1 and TRBJ2-5; 8 bases agree with TRBD2. Germline V CDR1 and CDR2: SGHRS, YFSETQ. The CDR3 has 15 amino acids. V gave up 4 bases and J gave up 4 bases; unmatched junction bases: 9. The CDR3 DNA follows: TGCGCCAGCAGCCCGGAGGGGCGGGGGGCAGAGACCCAGTACTTC. Its translation: CASSPEGRGAETQYF.

This clonotype was detected only once. V usage is TRBV19 and J usage is TRBJ2-4, with 7 bases identical to TRBD2. CDR1 is LNHDA and CDR2 is SQIVND in the germline V gene (reference sequence). V lost 4 bases, J lost 9 bases, and 18 bases stayed unmatched. The CDR3 loop spans 17 amino acids. CDR3 in DNA: TGTGCCAGTAGTAGGGGTAGCGGACGGGAGGCCCGGAGCATTCAGTACTTC. Translating gives CASSRGSGREARSIQYF.

This clonotype was counted at least ten times. The chain uses TRBV5-1 and TRBJ2-2; the match to TRBD2 covers 11 bases. The CDR3 runs 15 residues. Germline CDR1 SGHRS, CDR2 YFSETQ. The trim removed 5 bases at V and 5 bases at J, leaving 5 bases unmatched. CDR3 region: CASRVAGGKTGELFF. The CDR3 DNA is TGCGCCAGCAGAGTAGCGGGAGGGAAGACCGGGGAGCTGTTTTTT.

This clonotype was detected many times. The rearrangement links TRBV20-1 to TRBJ2-1; 16 nucleotides agree with TRBD2. The V gene's germline CDR1 is DFQATT and CDR2 SNEGSKA (reference sequence). This CDR3 is 16 amino acids long. V trimming: 6 bases; J trimming: 4 bases; junction bases outside the gene matches: 6. The CDR3 loop reads CSATGTSGRGYNEQFF. CDR3 in DNA: TGCAGTGCAACCGGGACTAGCGGGAGGGGATACAATGAGCAGTTCTTC.

V gene TRBV12-3 or TRBV12-4 combines with J gene TRBJ2-2, with a possible D match to TRBD2 (6 bases). V lost 6 bases, J lost 4 bases, and 15 bases lay in between. The CDR3 is made up of 15 amino acids. The CDR3 DNA follows: TGTGCCAGCAGCATCCTCAATAGCGGCACCGGGGAGCTGTTTTTT. It yields the protein CASSILNSGTGELFF.

With regard to this clonotype: Possible read error: a much larger clone is one base away. The rearrangement uses TRBV29-1 and TRBJ1-2, with D possibly being TRBD1 (5 bases). CDR1 is SQVTM, CDR2 ANQGSEA, per germline. This CDR3 is 13 amino acids long. V was shortened by 3 bases and J by 8 bases, with 16 bases between the two germline ends. The DNA for the CDR3 is TGCAGCGTTGACGGAGGGGAGGTGCGAGGCTACACCTTC. It translates to CSVDGGEVRGYTF. The entire variable domain, with the rest obtained from reference TRBV29-1 and TRBJ1-2, is as follows: SAVISQKPSRDICQRGTSLTIQCQVDSQVTMMFWYRQQPGQSLTLIATANQGSEATYESGFVIDKFPISRPNLTFSTLTVSNMSPEDSSIYLCSVDGGEVRGYTFGSGTRLTVV.

The table lists this clonotype with a few counts. The gene calls are TRBV6-1 and TRBJ2-1; 11 bases are a match to TRBD2. Trimming cost V 5 bases and J 4 bases; bases outside gene matches: 22. This CDR3 is built from 21 residues. Germline CDR1 reads MNHNS; CDR2 reads SASEGT. Here the CDR3 reads CASSLVGTPGTSGQIYNEQFF. DNA for the CDR3: TGTGCCAGCAGTTTAGTAGGGACACCCGGGACTAGCGGCCAAATTTACAATGAGCAGTTCTTC.

This clonotype came up many times. The chain couples TRBV24-1 to TRBJ2-5; TRBD1 matches at 12 bases. The CDR3 length is 16 residues. V shed 4 bases and J 4 bases; nucleotides not matched to a gene: 6. CDR1 and CDR2 from the germline V gene are KGHDR and SFDVKD. The CDR3 sequence is CATSEAGQGAGETQYF. The CDR3 DNA reads as TGTGCCACCAGTGAGGCGGGACAGGGGGCAGGAGAGACCCAGTACTTC.

This clonotype was observed many times. The rearrangement uses TRBV24-1 and TRBJ2-2; D uncertain. Looked up from germline, CDR1 is KGHDR and CDR2 is SFDVKD. Trimming removed 7 bases at V and 5 bases at J, with 10 bases between. The CDR3 is made up of 13 amino acids. CDR3: CATRDVKTGELFF. DNA of the CDR3: TGTGCCACCAGGGACGTGAAAACCGGGGAGCTGTTTTTT.

Many counts were recorded for this clonotype. The rearrangement uses TRBV7-9 and TRBJ2-7; no clear D gene. The CDR3 has 11 residues. CDR1 SEHNR and CDR2 FQNEAQ come from the germline V gene (reference sequence). Trimming pared 1 base from V and 7 bases from J, leaving 5 bases between. The CDR3 bases are TGTGCCAGCAGCTTAGAAACAGAGCAGTACTTC. Its protein product is CASSLETEQYF.

The table lists this clonotype with a count of one. The J gene is TRBJ2-2, the V gene TRBV7-3; 10 bases fit TRBD2. V was pared by 2 bases and J by 4 bases, with 4 bases of the junction left unmatched. Germline CDR1 is SGHTA and CDR2 is FQGTGA. The CDR3 is made up of 16 amino acids. The CDR3 loop is CASSLLQREGTGELFF. As DNA, the CDR3 is TGTGCCAGCAGCTTACTCCAGCGGGAGGGCACCGGGGAGCTGTTTTTT.

This clonotype was seen repeatedly, ten times or more. One end of the junction does not line up with germline, which may come from a read error. This chain joins TRBV5-1 and TRBJ1-6, with D hard to call. The length of the CDR3 is 13 residues. Germline-derived CDR1 and CDR2 are SGHRS and YFSETQ. CDR3 residues: CASSLEHNSPLHF. In nucleotides, the CDR3 is TGTGCCAGCAGCCTGGAACACAATTCACCCCTCCACTTT.

This clonotype has just a few counts. The chain joins TRBV7-9 to TRBJ2-5, with TRBD1 identical over 7 bases. CDR3 length: 13 residues. In germline, CDR1 is SEHNR, CDR2 FQNEAQ (reference sequence). V shed 5 bases and J 4 bases; nucleotides not matched to a gene: 4. CDR3 amino acids: CASSGNRGETQYF. The CDR3 DNA is TGTGCCAGCAGCGGAAACAGGGGAGAGACCCAGTACTTC. Together with reference TRBV7-9 and TRBJ2-5, the CDR3 gives the full variable domain: DTGVSQNPRHKITKRGQNVTFRCDPISEHNRLYWYRQTLGQGPEFLTYFQNEAQLEKSRLLSDRFSAERPKGSFSTLEIQRTEQGDSAMYLCASSGNRGETQYFGPGTRLLVL.

This clonotype was counted many times. This rearrangement joins TRBV6-1 to TRBJ2-7, with D uncertain. The V end lost 3 bases, the J end lost 4 bases, and 19 bases lay between the germline ends. Germline V CDR1 and CDR2: MNHNS, SASEGT. The CDR3 consists of 16 residues. The CDR3 loop reads CASSDHLIPKGYEQYF. The CDR3 nucleotides are TGTGCCAGCAGTGACCACTTAATCCCGAAAGGTTACGAGCAGTACTTC.

This clonotype was found many times. DNA of the CDR3: TGTGCCAGCAGTTCCGGGACAGGGGGGTTCAGGGGGCAGTACTTC. It codes for CASSSGTGGFRGQYF. V is TRBV28 and J is TRBJ2-7; 11 nucleotides line up with TRBD1. With 4 bases clipped from V and 9 bases from J, the junction kept 11 bases outside the gene matches. Germline V lookup: CDR1 MDHEN, CDR2 SYDVKM. The CDR3 is 15 amino acids. Together with reference TRBV28 and TRBJ2-7, the CDR3 gives the full variable domain: DVKVTQSSRYLVKRTGEKVFLECVQDMDHENMFWYRQDPGLGLRLIYFSYDVKMKEKGDIPEGYSVSREKKERFSLILESASTNQTSMYLCASSSGTGGFRGQYFGPGTRLTVT.

This clonotype was observed many times. This chain connects TRBV12-3 or TRBV12-4 to TRBJ1-6; TRBD1 matches 7 bases. The V segment lost 7 bases and the J segment 7 bases; nucleotides outside the gene matches: 10. The CDR3 runs to 15 residues. The chain's CDR3 is CASNSGGTGNSPLHF. CDR3 DNA sequence: TGTGCCAGCAACTCAGGGGGGACTGGGAATTCACCCCTCCACTTT.

This clonotype was detected many times. This chain joins TRBV4-1 and TRBJ2-1; D possibly corresponds to TRBD2 (6 bases). The V end lost 4 bases, the J end lost 0 bases, and 16 bases lay between the germline ends. This CDR3 comprises 17 residues. Germline V lookup: CDR1 MGHRA, CDR2 YSYEKL. Here the CDR3 reads CASSPPGTESSYNEQFF. CDR3 in DNA: TGCGCCAGCAGCCCTCCCGGGACTGAGAGCTCCTACAATGAGCAGTTCTTC.

V is TRBV14 and J is TRBJ1-4; the match to TRBD1 covers 11 bases. The CDR3 sequence is 16 residues long. CDR1 and CDR2 from the germline V gene are SGHDN and FVKESK. V dropped 2 bases and J dropped 7; count of bases not matched to a gene: 6. This CDR3 reads CASSQLTGTGGEKLFF. For the CDR3, the DNA is TGTGCCAGCAGCCAACTAACCGGGACAGGGGGTGAAAAACTGTTTTTT.

This clonotype was seen repeatedly, ten times or more. For the CDR3, the DNA is TGCAGTGCTAGAGATCGGCTTGACCCAACCGGGGAGCTGTTTTTT. This codes for CSARDRLDPTGELFF. The chain combines TRBV20-1 with TRBJ2-2; the D is unclear. Germline loops: CDR1 DFQATT, CDR2 SNEGSKA (reference sequence). V was trimmed by 0 bases and J by 5 bases, leaving 13 bases between them. This CDR3 region has 15 residues.

This clonotype was picked up a small number of times. The CDR3 protein is CASSTPWGRKTQYF. The CDR3, as DNA: TGTGCCAGCAGTACCCCCTGGGGGCGAAAGACCCAGTACTTC. The chain employs TRBV6-2 or TRBV6-3 and TRBJ2-5; tentatively, D is TRBD1 (6 bases). Germline V gene data show CDR1 as MNHEY and CDR2 as SVGEGT. Trimming cost V 5 bases and J 6 bases, with 16 bases left between them. The CDR3 loop spans 14 amino acids.

This clonotype appeared many times. CDR3 in amino acids: CASSPGPTGYGYTF. In DNA form, the CDR3 reads TGCGCCAGCAGCCCGGGACCGACGGGCTATGGCTACACCTTC. The chain couples TRBV5-1 to TRBJ1-2; TRBD1 might be the D (5 bases). Germline values: CDR1 SGHRS, CDR2 YFSETQ. V shed 4 bases and J shed 4 bases, with 14 bases lying between them. The CDR3 consists of 14 residues.

This clonotype was recorded many times. CDR3 in amino acids: CSASAIPGQAGYEQYF. CDR3 coding DNA: TGCAGTGCTAGTGCCATCCCGGGACAGGCGGGGTACGAGCAGTACTTC. The chain has TRBV20-1 and TRBJ2-7, with TRBD1 identical over 8 bases. CDR1 is DFQATT, CDR2 SNEGSKA, per germline (reference sequence). CDR3 length: 16 amino acids. V lost 3 bases, J lost 4 bases, and 14 bases stayed unmatched.

This clonotype occurred many times. This rearrangement joins TRBV20-1 to TRBJ2-7, with 10 bases that match TRBD2. CDR1 and CDR2 from the germline V gene are DFQATT and SNEGSKA (reference sequence). CDR3 length equals 14 residues. V shed 0 bases and J 4 bases; nucleotides not matched to a gene: 3. DNA of the CDR3: TGCAGTGCTAGAGATCCAGCGGGAGGGTACGAGCAGTACTTC. It translates to CSARDPAGGYEQYF.